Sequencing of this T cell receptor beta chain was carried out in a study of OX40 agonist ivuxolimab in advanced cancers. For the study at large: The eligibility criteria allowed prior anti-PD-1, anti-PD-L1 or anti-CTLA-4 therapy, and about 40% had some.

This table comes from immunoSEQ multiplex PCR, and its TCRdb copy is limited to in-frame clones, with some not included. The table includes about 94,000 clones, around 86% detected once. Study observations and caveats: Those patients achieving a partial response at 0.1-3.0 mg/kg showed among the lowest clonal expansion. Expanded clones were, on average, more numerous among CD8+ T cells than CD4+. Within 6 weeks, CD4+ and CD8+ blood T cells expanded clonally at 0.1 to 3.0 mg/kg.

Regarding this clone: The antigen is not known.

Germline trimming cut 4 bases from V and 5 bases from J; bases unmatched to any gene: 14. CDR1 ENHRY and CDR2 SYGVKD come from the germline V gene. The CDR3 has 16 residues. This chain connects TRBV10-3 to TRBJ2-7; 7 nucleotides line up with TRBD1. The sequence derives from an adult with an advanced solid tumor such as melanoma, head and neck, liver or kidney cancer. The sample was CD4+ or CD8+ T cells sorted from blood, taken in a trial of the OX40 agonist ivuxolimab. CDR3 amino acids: CAISGGSRDRVDEQYF. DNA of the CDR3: TGTGCCATCAGTGGGGGTTCGAGAGACAGGGTAGACGAGCAGTACTTC.